This is a list of T cell receptor beta chains from one sample in a study of blood T cells in healthy people across ages. TCRdb passed the 5' RACE reads through MiXCR, listing each CDR3 protein once. This sample has roughly 800,000 distinct CDR3 sequences; 58% occur once, and the top ten carry approximately 20%. The specimen was blood. These receptors all come from a man under 40 in good health. Both conserved end residues are trimmed from each CDR3. Expanded clones are given a class, and other clones once, few, many or no size at all.

j_gene: TRBJ1-2
abundance: -
v_gene: TRBV20-1
CDR3aa: SLIRTARGYT

j_gene: TRBJ2-7
abundance: -
v_gene: TRBV20-1
CDR3aa: SAPNPSGGDYEQY

j_gene: TRBJ2-7
abundance: -
v_gene: TRBV20-1
CDR3aa: SARNSGRSEQY

j_gene: TRBJ2-7
abundance: -
v_gene: TRBV5-1
CDR3aa: ASRTEISYEQY

j_gene: TRBJ2-5
abundance: few
v_gene: TRBV6-5
CDR3aa: ASSSHTGGEETQY

j_gene: TRBJ2-7
abundance: few
v_gene: TRBV7-2
CDR3aa: ASSRDHSYEQY

j_gene: TRBJ2-1
abundance: few
v_gene: TRBV5-6
CDR3aa: ASRVTRIAGEQF

j_gene: -
abundance: -
v_gene: TRBV6-1
CDR3aa: ASTASGGASLDYEQY

j_gene: TRBJ2-5
abundance: few
v_gene: TRBV7-2
CDR3aa: ASSALGTGGGETQY

j_gene: TRBJ2-7
abundance: -
v_gene: TRBV10-3
CDR3aa: AIRAGGSYEQY

j_gene: TRBJ1-4
abundance: -
v_gene: TRBV6-5
CDR3aa: ASSITGGNEKLF

j_gene: TRBJ2-7
abundance: -
v_gene: TRBV3-1
CDR3aa: ASKNQGGSYEQY

j_gene: TRBJ2-4
abundance: -
v_gene: TRBV5-4
CDR3aa: ASSPRQGLAKNIQY

j_gene: TRBJ2-1
abundance: -
v_gene: TRBV24-1
CDR3aa: ATSDRGPYNEQF

j_gene: TRBJ2-7
abundance: -
v_gene: TRBV7-2
CDR3aa: ASSRRGTETYEQY

j_gene: TRBJ2-3
abundance: -
v_gene: TRBV6-6
CDR3aa: ASSYFHSSGTDTQY

j_gene: TRBJ2-4
abundance: -
v_gene: TRBV12-3/TRBV12-4
CDR3aa: ASSLTRWGQY

j_gene: TRBJ2-1
abundance: -
v_gene: TRBV20-1
CDR3aa: SAIPGTSVTYNEQF

j_gene: TRBJ1-1
abundance: -
v_gene: TRBV20-1
CDR3aa: SAVPGNTEAF

j_gene: TRBJ2-7
abundance: few
v_gene: TRBV21-1
CDR3aa: ASSKELSPLYEQY

j_gene: TRBJ1-3
abundance: -
v_gene: TRBV7-2
CDR3aa: ASNPTGNGNTIY

j_gene: TRBJ2-3
abundance: once
v_gene: TRBV4-1
CDR3aa: ASSQDRRDCQY

j_gene: TRBJ1-5
abundance: few
v_gene: TRBV4-2
CDR3aa: ASSQGGQPQH

j_gene: TRBJ2-3
abundance: -
v_gene: TRBV4-3
CDR3aa: ASSQDRNYPTTDTQY

j_gene: TRBJ2-5
abundance: -
v_gene: TRBV21-1
CDR3aa: ASSKGLDSQETQY

j_gene: TRBJ1-2
abundance: -
v_gene: TRBV7-2
CDR3aa: ASSPYPSNGYT

j_gene: TRBJ1-2
abundance: -
v_gene: TRBV27
CDR3aa: ASSSYRYFGDGYT

j_gene: TRBJ2-1
abundance: -
v_gene: TRBV7-2
CDR3aa: ASSRQANEQF

j_gene: TRBJ2-1
abundance: -
v_gene: TRBV4-3
CDR3aa: ASSQEGSYNEQF

j_gene: TRBJ1-6
abundance: -
v_gene: TRBV4-1
CDR3aa: ASSPVAGYNSPLH

j_gene: TRBJ2-4
abundance: -
v_gene: TRBV6-6
CDR3aa: ASSYAGGTLAKSIQY

j_gene: -
abundance: -
v_gene: TRBV27
CDR3aa: ASETTAGPYNEQY

j_gene: TRBJ1-2
abundance: -
v_gene: TRBV10-3
CDR3aa: AISVEGRGSYGYT

j_gene: TRBJ1-2
abundance: -
v_gene: TRBV6-5
CDR3aa: ASSYRGLPRHYGYT

j_gene: TRBJ2-5
abundance: -
v_gene: TRBV5-1
CDR3aa: ASRRTGGDETQY

j_gene: TRBJ2-7
abundance: -
v_gene: TRBV20-1
CDR3aa: SATALQYEQY

j_gene: TRBJ1-1
abundance: -
v_gene: TRBV12-3/TRBV12-4
CDR3aa: ASSPSREFPNTEAF

j_gene: TRBJ2-2
abundance: -
v_gene: TRBV13
CDR3aa: ASSHSLSGGPRTGELF

j_gene: TRBJ2-1
abundance: -
v_gene: TRBV9
CDR3aa: ASSVEGTRLNEQF

j_gene: TRBJ2-6
abundance: -
v_gene: TRBV7-6
CDR3aa: ASSLGSTRGSGANVLT

j_gene: TRBJ2-7
abundance: -
v_gene: TRBV2
CDR3aa: ASNDPSRYEQY

j_gene: TRBJ2-7
abundance: -
v_gene: TRBV7-8
CDR3aa: ASSWDRVEQY

j_gene: TRBJ2-7
abundance: -
v_gene: TRBV29-1
CDR3aa: SVEDGQGPAAYEQY

j_gene: TRBJ1-2
abundance: -
v_gene: TRBV29-1
CDR3aa: SVEDWVLRGYT

j_gene: TRBJ2-7
abundance: -
v_gene: TRBV7-8
CDR3aa: ASSLVDHSYEQY

j_gene: TRBJ2-1
abundance: -
v_gene: TRBV5-4
CDR3aa: ASSLSRNDEQF

j_gene: TRBJ1-1
abundance: -
v_gene: TRBV5-5
CDR3aa: ASSLRDRDTEAF

j_gene: TRBJ1-2
abundance: -
v_gene: TRBV20-1
CDR3aa: SANPARGYT

j_gene: TRBJ2-7
abundance: few
v_gene: TRBV20-1
CDR3aa: SVPGVGGARYEQY

j_gene: TRBJ2-6
abundance: -
v_gene: TRBV12-3/TRBV12-4
CDR3aa: ASSLVQGSGANVLT

j_gene: TRBJ2-7
abundance: -
v_gene: TRBV6-1
CDR3aa: ASSERGKSYEQY

j_gene: TRBJ2-5
abundance: -
v_gene: TRBV7-9
CDR3aa: ASDYREGRSQY

j_gene: TRBJ2-5
abundance: few
v_gene: TRBV20-1
CDR3aa: SARDPSVLETQY